This TCR beta chain was sequenced in a study of CD4 T cells in relation to SARS-CoV-2 and coronaviruses. This table comes from immunoSEQ multiplex PCR, and its TCRdb copy is limited to in-frame clones, with some not included. The repertoire includes almost 20,000 clones, roughly 80% of them detected once, and about 20% sits in the top ten. Concerning this clone itself: Its specificity is unknown.

Germline CDR1 and CDR2: MNHEY and SVGAGI. This CDR3 spans 15 amino acids. V shed 0 bases and J 2 bases; nucleotides not matched to a gene: 2. Unexposed donor CD4+ T cells date from about 2010-2019, before the COVID-19 pandemic. The cells were cultured for approximately ten days before CD4+ T cells were isolated. The material sequenced was CD4+ T cells from PBMCs, cultured in vitro. This sequence originates from a human donor in good health. The chain joins TRBV6-5 to TRBJ2-7; TRBD1 agrees at 9 bases. Here the CDR3 DNA reads TGTGCCAGCAGTTACTCGACAGGGGGGCCCTACGAGCAGTACTTC. Translated: CASSYSTGGPYEQYF.